This record concerns one T cell receptor beta chain sequence. Its antigen is unknown. CDR3 size: 16 residues. Germline CDR1 is MNHEY and CDR2 is SMNVEV (reference sequence). V shed 10 bases and J 7 bases; nucleotides not matched to a gene: 15. One entry per CDR3 protein results from TCRdb running MiXCR on the reads. Of 700,000 to 950,000 distinct CDR3 sequences in the sample, 30% to 35% were seen once. This specimen belongs to a study of T cell repertoires in cytomegalovirus infection. Whole-study context: Well-studied HLA-B-restricted CMV epitopes were used in the study alongside recently identified HLA-C-restricted ones. Indicated by public TCR beta signatures were CMV infection and matching HLA type.

Study-level findings and limits: Clonotype analysis showed dominance of the ex vivo response by HLA-C-restricted CMV-specific TCR beta clonotypes.

This TCR was recovered from a human donor in good health (CMV status not recorded). Some clones in this sample may be carry-over from other donors' samples. Sequencing was performed on cultured CD8+ T cells from PBMCs, taken from culture after CMV antigen stimulation. The genes are TRBV27 and TRBJ2-1; 11 bases agree with TRBD2. This CDR3 is CATKRTSSGGLNEQFF. The CDR3 nucleotides read TGTGCCACCAAACGAACCTCTAGCGGGGGGTTGAATGAGCAGTTCTTC.